Each of the 2 T cell receptor beta chains below was sequenced from the same sample in a study of shared clonotypes between healthy human individuals. TCRdb keeps only in-frame clones here, not all; method: immunoSEQ multiplex PCR. The data show millions of clones, about 92% seen once. Specimen: naive CD4+ T cells from PBMCs. Subset denoted: CD45RA+ positively selected. The source of these receptors is a man aged 18 to 35 in good health. Some clones in this sample may be carry-over from other donors' samples.

This sequence joins TRBV5-1 and TRBJ2-7; D is perhaps TRBD2 (5 bases). Trimming took 1 base from V and 4 from J, leaving 12 bases between them. The CDR3 spans 14 residues. The V gene's germline CDR1 is SGHRS and CDR2 YFSETQ. The CDR3 sequence: CASSLRAGAYEQYF. Written as DNA, the CDR3 is TGCGCCAGCAGCTTGCGTGCGGGCGCATACGAGCAGTACTTC. The full variable domain, in which reference TRBV5-1 and TRBJ2-7 provide the parts outside the CDR3, is KAGVTQTPRYLIKTRGQQVTLSCSPISGHRSVSWYQQTPGQGLQFLFEYFSETQRNKGNFPGRFSGRQFSNSRSEMNVSTLELGDSALYLCASSLRAGAYEQYFGPGTRLTVT.

This chain links TRBV11-2 with TRBJ1-1; D unresolved. The V gene's germline CDR1 is SGHAT and CDR2 FQNNGV. V lost 0 bases and J 3 bases, leaving 8 bases between the germline ends. CDR3 length: 14 amino acids. DNA of the CDR3: TGTGCCAGCAGCTTAGATAACGGGGACACTGAAGCTTTCTTT. Its translation is CASSLDNGDTEAFF.